Listed below are T cell receptor beta chains from one sample, sequenced in a study of shared clonotypes between healthy human individuals. Generated by immunoSEQ multiplex PCR, the TCRdb table keeps only in-frame clones and is missing some. The top ten hold around 0.32% of the sample, which has about 380,000 clones, about 97% seen once. The sequenced sample consisted of memory CD8+ T cells sorted from blood. These TCRs come from a man aged 25-40 years in good health. The CDR3 runs from the conserved cysteine through the conserved F or W. D genes are given only for firm matches. Rows may omit the clone size; those that give it use once, few, many or a size class.

d_gene: .; abundance: .; j_gene: TRBJ2-6; v_gene: TRBV6-5; CDR3aa: CASSYASGANVLTF; CDR3nt: TGTGCCAGCAGTTATGCGTCTGGGGCCAACGTCCTGACTTTC
d_gene: TRBD2; abundance: .; j_gene: TRBJ2-3; v_gene: TRBV4-1; CDR3aa: CASSHASGRGTDTQYF; CDR3nt: TGCGCCAGCAGCCACGCTAGCGGGAGGGGAACAGATACGCAGTATTTT
d_gene: .; abundance: .; j_gene: TRBJ1-4; v_gene: TRBV5-6; CDR3aa: CASSLAGAGGEKLFF; CDR3nt: TGTGCCAGCAGCTTGGCGGGAGCCGGGGGTGAAAAACTGTTTTTT
d_gene: .; abundance: .; j_gene: TRBJ2-1; v_gene: TRBV14; CDR3aa: CASSQDRFRPGFEQFF; CDR3nt: TGTGCCAGCAGCCAAGACCGTTTTCGTCCGGGGTTTGAGCAGTTCTTC
d_gene: TRBD2; abundance: .; j_gene: TRBJ2-1; v_gene: TRBV7-3; CDR3aa: CASSSSPSGRPSSYNEQFF; CDR3nt: TGTGCCAGCAGCTCTAGCCCTAGCGGGAGGCCCAGCTCCTACAATGAGCAGTTCTTC
d_gene: .; abundance: .; j_gene: TRBJ2-2; v_gene: TRBV25-1; CDR3aa: CASSDITGELFF; CDR3nt: TGTGCCAGCAGTGATATTACCGGGGAGCTGTTTTTT
d_gene: TRBD1; abundance: .; j_gene: TRBJ2-7; v_gene: TRBV30; CDR3aa: CAWIEQGGPYEQYF; CDR3nt: TGTGCCTGGATCGAACAGGGGGGCCCCTACGAGCAGTACTTC
d_gene: .; abundance: .; j_gene: TRBJ2-3; v_gene: TRBV5-5; CDR3aa: CASSYLSSTDTQYF; CDR3nt: TGTGCCAGCAGCTACCTGTCTAGCACAGATACGCAGTATTTT
d_gene: .; abundance: .; j_gene: TRBJ1-1; v_gene: TRBV7-9; CDR3aa: CASSLAQNTEAFF; CDR3nt: TGTGCCAGCAGCTTAGCCCAGAACACTGAAGCTTTCTTT
d_gene: .; abundance: .; j_gene: TRBJ2-1; v_gene: TRBV27; CDR3aa: CASCTETFYNEQFF; CDR3nt: TGTGCCAGCTGCACAGAAACTTTTTACAATGAGCAGTTCTTC
d_gene: .; abundance: .; j_gene: TRBJ1-4; v_gene: TRBV5-1; CDR3aa: CASSLAGPRNEKLFF; CDR3nt: TGCGCCAGCAGCTTGGCTGGGCCTAGAAATGAAAAACTGTTTTTT
d_gene: .; abundance: .; j_gene: TRBJ2-4; v_gene: TRBV4-1; CDR3aa: CASSQQGTKNIQYF; CDR3nt: TGCGCCAGCAGCCAACAGGGGACCAAAAACATTCAGTACTTC
d_gene: .; abundance: .; j_gene: TRBJ1-4; v_gene: TRBV2; CDR3aa: CASSEDGRVNEKLFF; CDR3nt: TGTGCCAGCAGCGAAGATGGACGGGTTAATGAAAAACTGTTTTTT
d_gene: TRBD1; abundance: .; j_gene: TRBJ1-2; v_gene: TRBV11-2; CDR3aa: CASSLSSLGTGALYGYTF; CDR3nt: TGTGCCAGCAGCTTAAGTAGTCTTGGGACAGGGGCCCTCTATGGCTACACCTTC
d_gene: .; abundance: .; j_gene: TRBJ1-1; v_gene: TRBV11-2; CDR3aa: CASSLWGYTEAFF; CDR3nt: TGTGCCAGCAGCTTATGGGGTTACACTGAAGCTTTCTTT
d_gene: .; abundance: .; j_gene: TRBJ2-1; v_gene: TRBV10-3; CDR3aa: CAISRTLFGASPDSSYNEQFF; CDR3nt: TGTGCCATCAGTCGTACGCTTTTTGGGGCTTCCCCGGACAGCTCCTACAATGAGCAGTTCTTC
d_gene: .; abundance: .; j_gene: TRBJ2-3; v_gene: TRBV5-1; CDR3aa: CASSPRLGADTQYF; CDR3nt: TGCGCCAGCAGCCCACGACTAGGCGCAGATACGCAGTATTTT
d_gene: TRBD2; abundance: few; j_gene: TRBJ2-1; v_gene: TRBV4-2; CDR3aa: CASSQGTSGSSYNEQFF; CDR3nt: TGTGCCAGCAGCCAAGGGACTAGCGGGAGCTCCTACAATGAGCAGTTCTTC
d_gene: TRBD2; abundance: .; j_gene: TRBJ2-3; v_gene: TRBV5-4; CDR3aa: CASSAGGKRGPGTQYF; CDR3nt: TGTGCCAGCAGCGCCGGGGGGAAGCGGGGACCTGGTACGCAGTATTTT
d_gene: TRBD2; abundance: .; j_gene: TRBJ2-5; v_gene: TRBV7-2; CDR3aa: CASSWPTSGRGTQYF; CDR3nt: TGTGCCAGCAGCTGGCCGACTAGCGGCCGCGGGACCCAGTACTTC
d_gene: .; abundance: .; j_gene: TRBJ2-3; v_gene: TRBV7-9; CDR3aa: CASSLWAGPQDTQYF; CDR3nt: TGTGCCAGCAGCTTATGGGCGGGACCCCAAGATACGCAGTATTTT
d_gene: .; abundance: .; j_gene: TRBJ1-4; v_gene: TRBV5-4; CDR3aa: CASSTATNEKLFF; CDR3nt: TGTGCCAGCTCGACAGCAACTAATGAAAAACTGTTTTTT
d_gene: .; abundance: once; j_gene: TRBJ2-3; v_gene: TRBV5-1; CDR3aa: CASSLRTGTDTQYF; CDR3nt: TGCGCCAGCAGCCTACGGACAGGCACAGATACGCAGTATTTT
d_gene: .; abundance: .; j_gene: TRBJ2-7; v_gene: TRBV28; CDR3aa: CASCLEGFSQGNAYEQYF; CDR3nt: TGTGCCAGCTGTTTAGAGGGTTTCTCCCAGGGTAACGCCTACGAGCAGTACTTC
d_gene: TRBD2; abundance: .; j_gene: TRBJ2-1; v_gene: TRBV6-1; CDR3aa: CASRAGLAGGYEQFF; CDR3nt: TGTGCCAGCAGGGCAGGACTAGCGGGCGGGTATGAGCAGTTCTTC
d_gene: .; abundance: once; j_gene: TRBJ2-1; v_gene: TRBV6-1; CDR3aa: CASSEVARTYNEQFF; CDR3nt: TGTGCCAGCAGTGAGGTAGCGCGGACCTACAATGAGCAGTTCTTC
d_gene: .; abundance: .; j_gene: TRBJ1-1; v_gene: TRBV10-3; CDR3aa: CAAKTDLNTEAFF; CDR3nt: TGTGCCGCCAAGACGGACCTGAACACTGAAGCTTTCTTT
d_gene: TRBD1; abundance: .; j_gene: TRBJ2-5; v_gene: TRBV5-1; CDR3aa: CASSIGTGEETQYF; CDR3nt: TGCGCCAGCAGCATTGGGACAGGGGAGGAGACCCAGTACTTC
d_gene: TRBD1; abundance: .; j_gene: TRBJ2-7; v_gene: TRBV28; CDR3aa: CASSLDRGFYEQYF; CDR3nt: TGTGCCAGCAGTTTGGACAGGGGGTTTTACGAGCAGTACTTC
d_gene: .; abundance: once; j_gene: TRBJ1-2; v_gene: TRBV27; CDR3aa: CASSFRGADSLVEGYTF; CDR3nt: TGTGCCAGCAGTTTTCGGGGTGCCGACAGCTTGGTAGAGGGCTACACCTTC
d_gene: .; abundance: .; j_gene: TRBJ2-5; v_gene: TRBV7-9; CDR3aa: CASRLQETQYF; CDR3nt: TGTGCCAGCAGGCTCCAAGAGACCCAGTACTTC
d_gene: .; abundance: .; j_gene: TRBJ1-5; v_gene: TRBV6-5; CDR3aa: CATDPPGNQPQHF; CDR3nt: TGTGCCACCGACCCTCCGGGCAATCAGCCCCAGCATTTT
d_gene: .; abundance: .; j_gene: TRBJ2-7; v_gene: TRBV10-1; CDR3aa: CASLIRDTNYEQYF; CDR3nt: TGCGCCAGCCTCATCCGGGACACTAACTACGAGCAGTACTTC
d_gene: .; abundance: .; j_gene: TRBJ1-5; v_gene: TRBV7-8; CDR3aa: CASSASGNNQPQHF; CDR3nt: TGTGCCAGCAGCGCCTCTGGCAACAATCAGCCCCAGCATTTT
d_gene: .; abundance: .; j_gene: TRBJ1-2; v_gene: TRBV27; CDR3aa: CASSLFGAPYGYTF; CDR3nt: TGTGCCAGCAGTTTATTTGGGGCGCCCTATGGCTACACCTTC
d_gene: .; abundance: .; j_gene: TRBJ1-5; v_gene: TRBV28; CDR3aa: CASSRAGYSNQPQHF; CDR3nt: TGTGCCAGCAGTAGGGCGGGTTATAGCAATCAGCCCCAGCATTTT
d_gene: .; abundance: .; j_gene: TRBJ1-1; v_gene: TRBV30; CDR3aa: CAWRLRRNTEAFF; CDR3nt: TGTGCCTGGAGATTGCGGCGGAACACTGAAGCTTTCTTT
d_gene: .; abundance: .; j_gene: TRBJ2-5; v_gene: TRBV5-5; CDR3aa: CASSWAGRPQETQYF; CDR3nt: TGTGCCAGCAGCTGGGCGGGTAGACCACAGGAGACCCAGTACTTC
d_gene: .; abundance: .; j_gene: TRBJ1-1; v_gene: TRBV7-9; CDR3aa: CASSLGQGRGTEAFF; CDR3nt: TGTGCCAGCAGCTTAGGTCAGGGTAGGGGCACTGAAGCTTTCTTT
d_gene: .; abundance: .; j_gene: TRBJ2-3; v_gene: TRBV7-8; CDR3aa: CASNWWDLSSTDTQYF; CDR3nt: TGTGCCAGCAATTGGTGGGACCTCTCATCCACAGATACGCAGTATTTT
d_gene: .; abundance: .; j_gene: TRBJ1-2; v_gene: TRBV28; CDR3aa: CASSLAVPSAYGYTF; CDR3nt: TGTGCCAGCAGTTTAGCGGTACCCAGTGCCTATGGCTACACCTTC
d_gene: TRBD2; abundance: .; j_gene: TRBJ2-7; v_gene: TRBV5-1; CDR3aa: CASRGEPGLAGEQYF; CDR3nt: TGCGCCAGCAGGGGAGAACCGGGACTAGCGGGCGAGCAGTACTTC
d_gene: TRBD1; abundance: .; j_gene: TRBJ2-1; v_gene: TRBV6-5; CDR3aa: CASSYDRGGYNEQFF; CDR3nt: TGTGCCAGCAGCTACGACAGGGGTGGGTACAATGAGCAGTTCTTC
d_gene: TRBD2; abundance: .; j_gene: TRBJ2-1; v_gene: TRBV10-3; CDR3aa: CAISESGRESNEQFF; CDR3nt: TGTGCCATCAGTGAGTCAGGGCGGGAGAGCAATGAGCAGTTCTTC
d_gene: TRBD1; abundance: .; j_gene: TRBJ1-5; v_gene: TRBV19; CDR3aa: CASKDRAGVQPQHF; CDR3nt: TGTGCCAGTAAGGACAGGGCGGGCGTTCAGCCCCAGCATTTT
d_gene: TRBD1; abundance: .; j_gene: TRBJ2-5; v_gene: TRBV12-5; CDR3aa: CASGLSTGTGLGPQETQYF; CDR3nt: TGTGCTAGTGGTTTGTCAACCGGGACAGGGTTAGGGCCCCAAGAGACCCAGTACTTC
d_gene: .; abundance: .; j_gene: TRBJ1-5; v_gene: TRBV6-5; CDR3aa: CASSAGPNQPQHF; CDR3nt: TGTGCCAGCAGTGCTGGCCCAAATCAGCCCCAGCATTTT
d_gene: TRBD2; abundance: .; j_gene: TRBJ2-7; v_gene: TRBV10-1; CDR3aa: CASSESRREVPLEQYF; CDR3nt: TGCGCCAGCAGTGAGTCGAGGCGGGAGGTTCCCCTCGAGCAGTACTTC
d_gene: .; abundance: .; j_gene: TRBJ2-5; v_gene: TRBV18; CDR3aa: CASSPSLNFQETQYF; CDR3nt: TGTGCCAGCTCACCATCACTTAACTTTCAAGAGACCCAGTACTTC
d_gene: .; abundance: .; j_gene: TRBJ2-1; v_gene: TRBV25-1; CDR3aa: CAGSELHNNEQFF; CDR3nt: TGTGCCGGCAGTGAACTTCATAACAATGAGCAGTTCTTC
d_gene: TRBD1; abundance: .; j_gene: TRBJ2-1; v_gene: TRBV11-1; CDR3aa: CASSSRQGGDNEQFF; CDR3nt: TGTGCCAGCAGCTCGAGACAGGGGGGGGACAATGAGCAGTTCTTC
d_gene: .; abundance: few; j_gene: TRBJ1-5; v_gene: TRBV6-1; CDR3aa: CASSATGYSNQPQHF; CDR3nt: TGTGCCAGCAGTGCGACCGGTTATAGCAATCAGCCCCAGCATTTT
d_gene: .; abundance: .; j_gene: TRBJ2-2; v_gene: TRBV7-6; CDR3aa: CASSRLLGNANTGELFF; CDR3nt: TGTGCCAGCAGCCGCCTACTAGGGAACGCGAACACCGGGGAGCTGTTTTTT
d_gene: .; abundance: .; j_gene: TRBJ2-2; v_gene: TRBV6-5; CDR3aa: CASRSQGPNTGELFF; CDR3nt: TGTGCCAGCAGATCCCAGGGACCGAACACCGGGGAGCTGTTTTTT
d_gene: .; abundance: .; j_gene: TRBJ2-7; v_gene: TRBV27; CDR3aa: CASSSPGGSSYEQYF; CDR3nt: TGTGCCAGCAGTTCACCCGGGGGTAGCTCCTACGAGCAGTACTTC
d_gene: TRBD2; abundance: .; j_gene: TRBJ2-1; v_gene: TRBV30; CDR3aa: CAWSAVLAGDYNEQFF; CDR3nt: TGTGCCTGGAGTGCCGTTCTAGCGGGAGATTACAATGAGCAGTTCTTC
d_gene: .; abundance: .; j_gene: TRBJ1-3; v_gene: TRBV28; CDR3aa: CASAPAPGRTIYF; CDR3nt: TGTGCCAGCGCCCCGGCACCTGGGAGGACCATATATTTT
d_gene: .; abundance: .; j_gene: TRBJ1-2; v_gene: TRBV2; CDR3aa: CASSTGINGYTF; CDR3nt: TGTGCCAGCTCCACAGGGATAAATGGCTACACCTTC
d_gene: .; abundance: .; j_gene: TRBJ1-2; v_gene: TRBV5-1; CDR3aa: CASSLASGSLYGYTF; CDR3nt: TGCGCCAGCAGCTTGGCCTCTGGCAGCCTCTATGGCTACACCTTC
d_gene: TRBD1; abundance: .; j_gene: TRBJ2-7; v_gene: TRBV27; CDR3aa: CASSPGTGYEQYF; CDR3nt: TGTGCCAGCAGTCCCGGGACAGGGTACGAGCAGTACTTC